These 24 T cell receptor beta chains share one sample of origin, sequenced in a study of resident and recirculating memory T cells in vitiligo. TCRdb keeps only in-frame clones here, not all; method: immunoSEQ multiplex PCR. The sample consists of 70,000 to 95,000 clones, approximately 90% of them appearing once. The sequencing sample was made of blood. Receptors originate from a male donor with vitiligo.

This clone was picked up one time. V usage is TRBV14 and J usage is TRBJ2-7; 9 bases are shared with TRBD1. Germline values: CDR1 SGHDN, CDR2 FVKESK. CDR3 length: 16 residues. The V and J ends lost 0 bases and 2 bases, in that order; junction bases with no gene match: 5. The CDR3 DNA sequence: TGTGCCAGCAGCCAAGATGAAACAGGGGGCACCTACGAGCAGTACTTC. Translation gives CASSQDETGGTYEQYF.

The rearrangement uses TRBV9 and TRBJ1-2, with D possibly matching TRBD1 (5 bases). Per the germline V gene, CDR1 is SGDLS and CDR2 is YYNGEE. CDR3 length: 14 amino acids. The V gene lost 4 bases and the J gene lost 3 bases, with 13 bases spanning the gap. CDR3 region: CASSSGRGDYGYTF. CDR3 DNA sequence: TGTGCCAGCAGCTCCGGGAGGGGAGACTATGGCTACACCTTC.

The rearrangement joins TRBV5-1 to TRBJ1-5; D is perhaps TRBD1 (5 bases). The V end lost 4 bases, the J end lost 3 bases, and 14 bases lay between the germline ends. CDR1 SGHRS and CDR2 YFSETQ come from the germline V gene. The CDR3 length is 15 residues. CDR3 in DNA: TGCGCCAGCAGCCCCCTTGGGGGGACCAATCAGCCCCAGCATTTT. As protein: CASSPLGGTNQPQHF.

The J gene is TRBJ2-1, the V gene TRBV27; D uncertain. V lost 5 bases to trimming and J lost 6 bases, with 11 bases between them. Germline CDR1 MNHEY, CDR2 SMNVEV (reference sequence). This CDR3 spans 13 amino acids. CDR3 nucleotide sequence: TGTGCCAGCAGTCAGTTTAAGATCAATGAGCAGTTCTTC. Translated: CASSQFKINEQFF.

The CDR3 protein is CASSFGQGGWDEQFF. In DNA form, the CDR3 reads TGTGCCAGCAGTTTCGGCCAGGGGGGTTGGGATGAGCAGTTCTTC. The genes are TRBV27 and TRBJ2-1; tentative D call: TRBD1 (7 bases). The CDR3 is made up of 15 amino acids. V lost 3 bases and J 8 bases, leaving 17 bases between the germline ends. Germline CDR1 is MNHEY and CDR2 is SMNVEV (reference sequence).

This clone was seen just once. This chain uses TRBV7-6 with TRBJ2-3; tentative D call: TRBD2 (6 bases). Trimming cost V 0 bases and J 4 bases, with 11 bases left between them. CDR3 length: 15 residues. The germline V gene encodes CDR1 SGHVS and CDR2 FNYEAQ. The CDR3 nucleotides read TGTGCCAGCAGCTTAGCGGGGATAGCGGCAGATACGCAGTATTTT. Translating gives CASSLAGIAADTQYF.

The rearrangement joins TRBV28 to TRBJ1-4, with D perhaps matching TRBD1 (6 bases). Germline CDR1 and CDR2: MDHEN and SYDVKM. Trimming took 6 bases from V and 4 from J, leaving 12 bases between them. This CDR3 region has 14 residues. In nucleotides, the CDR3 is TGTGCCAGCAGGACTCAGGGGTTTAATGAAAAACTGTTTTTT. Translating gives CASRTQGFNEKLFF.

The gene calls are TRBV7-9 and TRBJ2-1; D may be TRBD2 (6 bases). The CDR3 sequence is 16 residues long. Germline CDR1 is SEHNR and CDR2 is FQNEAQ (reference sequence). Between the trimmed V and J ends, which lost 1 base and 9 bases, there was a span of 19 bases. This CDR3 is CASSLGVSGNSGEQFF. The CDR3 DNA reads TGTGCCAGCAGCTTAGGGGTTAGCGGAAACAGTGGTGAGCAGTTCTTC.

The chain is built from TRBV7-8 and TRBJ2-1; TRBD2 matches 8 bases. Germline V gives CDR1 SGHVS, CDR2 FQNEAQ. V was clipped by 7 bases and J by 0 bases; unmatched bases: 5. The length of the CDR3 is 15 residues. The CDR3 sequence: CASTNGRASYNEQFF. In DNA form, the CDR3 reads TGTGCCAGCACAAACGGGAGGGCCTCCTACAATGAGCAGTTCTTC.

The chain has TRBV5-1 and TRBJ2-1; a weak D match, TRBD1 (6 bases). The V end was cut by 7 bases, the J end by 4 bases, with 18 bases between. The CDR3 covers 15 residues. Per the germline V gene, CDR1 is SGHRS and CDR2 is YFSETQ. This CDR3 is CASSLLGHKYNEQFF. The CDR3, as DNA: TGCGCCAGCTCCCTCCTGGGACACAAATACAATGAGCAGTTCTTC. The complete variable domain, with remaining parts taken from reference TRBV5-1 and TRBJ2-1, reads KAGVTQTPRYLIKTRGQQVTLSCSPISGHRSVSWYQQTPGQGLQFLFEYFSETQRNKGNFPGRFSGRQFSNSRSEMNVSTLELGDSALYLCASSLLGHKYNEQFFGPGTRLTVL.

This clone showed up just a few times. This chain joins TRBV5-6 and TRBJ2-3, with unresolved D. The CDR3 runs 14 residues. Germline V gene lookup returns CDR1 SGHDT and CDR2 YYEEEE. V was shortened by 6 bases and J by 2 bases, with 13 bases between the two germline ends. The CDR3 DNA sequence: TGTGCCAGCACCTCCCCCGTTATCACAGATACGCAGTATTTT. This translates into CASTSPVITDTQYF.

The chain recombines TRBV18 with TRBJ1-1; D gene unclear. V was cut by 2 bases and J by 5 bases, with 15 bases left in between. CDR1 is KGHSH, CDR2 LQKENI, per germline. CDR3 length equals 15 residues. The chain's CDR3 is CASSPYSSGETEAFF. Written as DNA, the CDR3 is TGTGCCAGCTCACCATATTCCTCCGGGGAGACTGAAGCTTTCTTT.

The genes are TRBV6-4 and TRBJ2-2, with 9 bases that match TRBD2. The CDR3 covers 16 residues. Per the germline V gene, CDR1 is MRHNA and CDR2 is SNTAGT. V lost 2 bases and J lost 5; bases outside the gene matches: 6. CDR3 sequence reads: CASSDLSGSGTGELFF. The CDR3 DNA sequence: TGTGCCAGCAGTGACCTTAGCGGGAGTGGTACCGGGGAGCTGTTTTTT.

V and J are TRBV18 and TRBJ1-2, with D tentatively TRBD1 (6 bases). The V gene's germline CDR1 is KGHSH and CDR2 LQKENI. V was clipped by 0 bases and J by 4 bases, with 15 bases between them. The CDR3 spans 16 residues. The CDR3 sequence is CASSPPSGKGVYGYTF. For the CDR3, the DNA is TGTGCCAGCTCACCACCATCAGGCAAGGGGGTCTATGGCTACACCTTC.

This chain uses TRBV7-2 with TRBJ2-7; D is undetermined. The V end was cut by 2 bases, the J end by 3 bases, with 11 bases between. The germline V gene encodes CDR1 SGHTA and CDR2 FQGNSA. The CDR3 contains 14 residues. CDR3 protein: CASSLSRVIYEQYF. In DNA, the CDR3 is TGTGCCAGCAGCTTATCCCGGGTGATCTACGAGCAGTACTTC.

This clone was seen a handful of times. This sequence joins TRBV27 and TRBJ2-7, with D possibly being TRBD2 (5 bases). Germline V gene sequence: CDR1 MNHEY, CDR2 SMNVEV (reference sequence). The CDR3 is 15 residues long. V lost 7 bases and J lost 7, with 23 bases in between. The CDR3 loop reads CASTPRRGNLREQYF. In nucleotides, the CDR3 is TGTGCCAGCACCCCTAGGAGAGGGAACTTGCGGGAGCAGTACTTC.

The V call is TRBV5-4, the J call TRBJ1-4; 7 nucleotides match TRBD1. The V segment lost 4 bases and the J segment 4 bases; nucleotides outside the gene matches: 4. The CDR3 is made up of 14 amino acids. Germline CDR1 reads SGHNT; CDR2 reads YYREEE (reference sequence). Here the CDR3 reads CASSTGTDNEKLFF. CDR3 DNA sequence: TGTGCCAGCAGCACCGGGACAGATAATGAAAAACTGTTTTTT. The full variable domain, with the rest looked up from reference TRBV5-4 and TRBJ1-4, is ETGVTQSPTHLIKTRGQQVTLRCSSQSGHNTVSWYQQALGQGPQFIFQYYREEENGRGNFPPRFSGLQFPNYSSELNVNALELDDSALYLCASSTGTDNEKLFFGSGTQLSVL.

This chain joins TRBV6-4 and TRBJ2-3; 10 nucleotides agree with TRBD2. This CDR3 contains 15 residues. V lost 6 bases and J lost 2; bases outside the gene matches: 5. Germline V gene lookup returns CDR1 MRHNA and CDR2 SNTAGT. The CDR3 nucleotides are TGTGCCAGCAGCCTAACTAGCGGGGCCACAGATACGCAGTATTTT. Protein product: CASSLTSGATDTQYF.

The chain carries TRBV5-1 and TRBJ2-3, with TRBD2 matching 12 bases. The trim removed 4 bases at V and 4 bases at J, leaving 7 bases unmatched. CDR1 and CDR2 from the germline V gene are SGHRS and YFSETQ. The CDR3 length is 16 residues. The chain's CDR3 is CASSPGLAGPADTQYF. The CDR3, as DNA: TGCGCCAGCAGCCCGGGACTAGCGGGTCCCGCAGATACGCAGTATTTT.

This chain links TRBV11-2 with TRBJ1-1; TRBD1 is a possible D gene (5 bases). CDR1 and CDR2 from the germline V gene are SGHAT and FQNNGV. V dropped 2 bases and J dropped 3 bases, with 7 bases sitting between them. The CDR3 is 13 amino acids. In DNA, the CDR3 is TGTGCCAGCAGCTTAACAGGCTACACTGAAGCTTTCTTT. This translates into CASSLTGYTEAFF.

The chain is built from TRBV10-3 and TRBJ1-1; D may be TRBD1 (5 bases). Trimming pared 10 bases from V and 10 bases from J, leaving 19 bases between. CDR3 length equals 12 residues. Germline lookup yields CDR1 ENHRY and CDR2 SYGVKD. In DNA form, the CDR3 reads TGTGCCACCCTTAGTTCAGGCGGGGCAGCTTTCTTT. This encodes CATLSSGGAAFF.

The chain uses TRBV5-1 and TRBJ2-2; TRBD1 matches 10 bases. This CDR3 is 15 amino acids long. Germline trimming cut 3 bases from V and 4 bases from J; bases unmatched to any gene: 3. The germline gives CDR1 SGHRS, CDR2 YFSETQ. This chain's CDR3 is CASSSGQGGTGELFF. The CDR3 nucleotides read TGCGCCAGCAGCTCCGGACAGGGGGGCACCGGGGAGCTGTTTTTT.

This chain uses TRBV28 with TRBJ1-2, with D possibly being TRBD1 (6 bases). CDR3 length equals 14 residues. Germline V gene sequence: CDR1 MDHEN, CDR2 SYDVKM. The V and J ends lost 3 bases and 4 bases respectively, with 12 bases between them. The CDR3 DNA sequence: TGTGCCAGCAGTTTGGTAGGGGGTACCTATGGCTACACCTTC. This codes for CASSLVGGTYGYTF.

This sequence joins TRBV11-2 and TRBJ2-5; D unresolved. V lost 7 bases, J lost 5 bases, and 8 bases lay in between. Germline assignment: CDR1 SGHAT and CDR2 FQNNGV. The CDR3 contains 11 residues. CDR3 DNA sequence: TGTGCCAGCACCACCGGGGAGACCCAGTACTTC. It is translated as CASTTGETQYF. The variable domain in full, with the rest retrieved from reference TRBV11-2 and TRBJ2-5, is EAGVAQSPRYKIIEKRQSVAFWCNPISGHATLYWYQQILGQGPKLLIQFQNNGVVDDSQLPKDRFSAERLKGVDSTLKIQPAKLEDSAVYLCASTTGETQYFGPGTRLLVL.